This T cell receptor beta chain is drawn from a study of blood T cell repertoires in COVID-19. Assay: immunoSEQ multiplex PCR; the TCRdb copy retains only in-frame clones and omits some. The sample records around 120,000 clones, around 91% being singletons. CDR3 length equals 14 residues. Germline V CDR1 and CDR2: MNHEY, SVGAGI. V lost 7 bases and J lost 1, with 14 bases in between. The chain has TRBV6-5 and TRBJ2-7; possible D gene TRBD1, 6 bases. This receptor was obtained from a woman at least 80 years old with acute or convalescent COVID-19. Sequencing input: peripheral blood. CDR3 residues: CASNAYRDSYEQYF. As DNA, the CDR3 is TGTGCCAGCAATGCGTACAGGGATTCCTACGAGCAGTACTTC.